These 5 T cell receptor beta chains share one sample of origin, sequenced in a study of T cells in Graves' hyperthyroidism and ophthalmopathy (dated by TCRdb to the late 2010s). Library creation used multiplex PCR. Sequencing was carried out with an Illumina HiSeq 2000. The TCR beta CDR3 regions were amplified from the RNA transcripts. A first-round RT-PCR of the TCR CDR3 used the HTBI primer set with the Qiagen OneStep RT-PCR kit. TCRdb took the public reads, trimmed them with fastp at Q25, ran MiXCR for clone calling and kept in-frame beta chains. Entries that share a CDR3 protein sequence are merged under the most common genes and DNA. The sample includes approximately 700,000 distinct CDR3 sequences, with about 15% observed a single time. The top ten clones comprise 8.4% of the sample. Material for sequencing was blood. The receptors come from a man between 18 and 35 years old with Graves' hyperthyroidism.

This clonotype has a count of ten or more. DNA of the CDR3: TGTGCCTGGACCTATTGGGACGGAAATTCACCCCTCCACTTT. Its translation is CAWTYWDGNSPLHF. This chain uses TRBV30 with TRBJ1-6; the D gene is possibly TRBD1 (5 bases). CDR1 GTSNPN and CDR2 SVGIG come from the germline V gene (reference sequence). V was shortened by 4 bases and J by 7 bases, with 14 bases between the two germline ends. This CDR3 is built from 14 residues.

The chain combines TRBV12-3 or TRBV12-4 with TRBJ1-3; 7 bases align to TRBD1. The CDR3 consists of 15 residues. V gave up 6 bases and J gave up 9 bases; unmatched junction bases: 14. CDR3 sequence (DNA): TGTGCCAGCAGCACGGGGGACAGAGGCGCTGGCACCATATATTTT. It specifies CASSTGDRGAGTIYF.

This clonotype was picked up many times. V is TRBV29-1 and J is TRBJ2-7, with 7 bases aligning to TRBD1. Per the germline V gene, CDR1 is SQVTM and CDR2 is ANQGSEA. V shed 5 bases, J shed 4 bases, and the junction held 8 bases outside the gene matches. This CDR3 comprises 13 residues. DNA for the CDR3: TGCAGCGTTCGACAGGGCTCGGGTTACGAGCAGTACTTC. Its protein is CSVRQGSGYEQYF.

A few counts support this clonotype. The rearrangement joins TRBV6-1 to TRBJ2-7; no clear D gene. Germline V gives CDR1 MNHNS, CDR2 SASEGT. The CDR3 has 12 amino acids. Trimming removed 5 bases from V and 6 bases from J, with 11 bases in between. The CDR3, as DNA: TGTGCCAGCAGTTATTTATTCGGCGAGCAGTACTTC. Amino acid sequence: CASSYLFGEQYF.

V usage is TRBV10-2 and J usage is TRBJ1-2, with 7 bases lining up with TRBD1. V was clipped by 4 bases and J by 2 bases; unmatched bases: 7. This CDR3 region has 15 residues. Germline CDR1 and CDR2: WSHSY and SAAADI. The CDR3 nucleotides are TGCGCCAGCAGTGCCTCAGGGGGGGCGAACTATGGCTACACCTTC. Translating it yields CASSASGGANYGYTF.